This entry lists 23 T cell receptor beta chains sequenced from one sample in a study of blood T cell repertoires in COVID-19. Clones were sequenced by immunoSEQ multiplex PCR, and TCRdb holds only the in-frame ones, with some missing. The repertoire consists of over 150,000 clones, with 75% to 85% occurring once and the leading ten covering roughly 10%. The sequenced sample consisted of PBMCs or T cells enriched from blood (not recorded which). All receptors come from a man between 40 and 49 years old who had recovered from COVID-19.

This sequence joins TRBV28 and TRBJ1-2, with D unclear. The germline CDR1 and CDR2 sequences are MDHEN and SYDVKM. The CDR3 runs 12 residues. Trimming cost V 8 bases and J 1 base, with 8 bases left between them. CDR3 in DNA: TGTGCCAGCGATCGGGGTAACTATGGCTACACCTTC. Its translation: CASDRGNYGYTF.

The V call is TRBV5-1, the J call TRBJ1-6; 12 bases match TRBD1. Trimming at V came to 3 bases and at J to 12 bases, leaving 10 bases not matched to a gene. The CDR3 loop spans 16 amino acids. Germline V gene data show CDR1 as SGHRS and CDR2 as YFSETQ. The CDR3 coding sequence is TGCGCCAGCAGCTCCTTTGCGGGGACAGGGGGCCTACCCCTCCACTTT. As protein: CASSSFAGTGGLPLHF. Based on the CDR3 plus reference TRBV5-1 and TRBJ1-6, the full variable domain is KAGVTQTPRYLIKTRGQQVTLSCSPISGHRSVSWYQQTPGQGLQFLFEYFSETQRNKGNFPGRFSGRQFSNSRSEMNVSTLELGDSALYLCASSSFAGTGGLPLHFGNGTRLTVT.

The rearrangement uses TRBV11-2 and TRBJ2-7; tentative D call: TRBD2 (7 bases). The germline V gene has CDR1 SGHAT and CDR2 FQNNGV. The CDR3 is 15 amino acids. Trimming took 5 bases from V and 2 from J, leaving 16 bases between them. The CDR3 is CASSPEGGGTYEQYF. DNA of the CDR3: TGTGCCAGCAGCCCGGAGGGGGGGGGAACCTACGAGCAGTACTTC.

The sample holds a few counts of this clone. V is TRBV14 and J is TRBJ2-1; tentatively, D is TRBD1 (5 bases). Trimming stripped 4 bases from V and 7 bases from J, with 23 bases between. The CDR3 consists of 17 residues. Per the germline V gene, CDR1 is SGHDN and CDR2 is FVKESK. The CDR3 bases are TGTGCCAGCAGCCGGCTACAGGCTCTAGGATTTACGAATGAGCAGTTCTTC. It translates to CASSRLQALGFTNEQFF.

The V and J genes are TRBV11-3 and TRBJ2-2, with 12 bases aligning to TRBD2. This CDR3 comprises 17 residues. The V segment lost 5 bases and the J segment 3 bases; nucleotides outside the gene matches: 7. From germline, CDR1 is SGHNT and CDR2 YENEEA. The CDR3 sequence: CASSPLASGRDTGELFF. In DNA, the CDR3 is TGTGCCAGCAGCCCCTTGGCTAGCGGGAGGGACACCGGGGAGCTGTTTTTT. Full variable domain (missing parts from reference TRBV11-3 and TRBJ2-2): EAGVVQSPRYKIIEKKQPVAFWCNPISGHNTLYWYLQNLGQGPELLIRYENEEAVDDSQLPKDRFSAERLKGVDSTLKIQPAELGDSAVYLCASSPLASGRDTGELFFGEGSRLTVL.

The chain has TRBV7-8 and TRBJ1-2; no clear D. Trimming shortened V by 1 base and J by 4 bases, and 10 bases separated the two germline ends. The CDR3 has 14 residues. Germline loops: CDR1 SGHVS, CDR2 FQNEAQ. This CDR3 reads CASSLEVAAYGYTF. In DNA form, the CDR3 reads TGTGCCAGCAGCTTAGAAGTTGCGGCCTATGGCTACACCTTC. Supplemented by reference TRBV7-8 and TRBJ1-2, the full variable domain reads GAGVSQSPRYKVAKRGQDVALRCDPISGHVSLFWYQQALGQGPEFLTYFQNEAQLDKSGLPSDRFFAERPEGSVSTLKIQRTQQEDSAVYLCASSLEVAAYGYTFGSGTRLTVV.

The rearrangement uses TRBV29-1 and TRBJ1-2; D is possibly TRBD1 (6 bases). Germline lookup yields CDR1 SQVTM and CDR2 ANQGSEA. Deletions cut 7 bases from V and 6 bases from J, with 12 bases between. The CDR3 is made up of 11 amino acids. The CDR3 DNA sequence: TGCAGCGCGAGGACAGAAGATGGCTACACCTTC. Its protein product is CSARTEDGYTF.

Concerning this clone itself: The junction and the germline gene differ at one end; a read error may be behind it. V and J are TRBV28 and TRBJ2-7; TRBD2 matches 10 bases. Germline CDR1 is MDHEN and CDR2 is SYDVKM. CDR3 length equals 12 residues. CDR3 sequence (DNA): TGTGCCACATATAGCGGGAGGATCCCCGGGGACTTC. It codes for CATYSGRIPGDF.

The chain has TRBV19 and TRBJ1-5; D is perhaps TRBD1 (6 bases). Trimming removed 1 base from V and 0 bases from J, with 19 bases in between. The CDR3 has 19 residues. The germline gives CDR1 LNHDA, CDR2 SQIVND (reference sequence). CDR3 nucleotide sequence: TGTGCCAGTAGTATAGGAGGGTCGGTGGGGGCCTATAGCAATCAGCCCCAGCATTTT. This sequence encodes CASSIGGSVGAYSNQPQHF.

A single count supports this clone. The chain carries TRBV28 and TRBJ2-4; tentative D call: TRBD1 (6 bases). Trimming pared 6 bases from V and 0 bases from J, leaving 12 bases between. CDR1 and CDR2 (germline): MDHEN, SYDVKM. This CDR3 contains 15 residues. The CDR3 nucleotides read TGTGCCAGCAGCTTTATGACAGGAGCCAAAAACATTCAGTACTTC. Its protein product is CASSFMTGAKNIQYF.

J is TRBJ2-2 and V is TRBV11-2; D is unresolved. Germline V gives CDR1 SGHAT, CDR2 FQNNGV. The germline V and J ends were trimmed by 5 bases and 1 base, with 2 bases remaining between them. The CDR3 covers 12 residues. CDR3 sequence (DNA): TGTGCCAGCAGCCGGAACACCGGGGAGCTGTTTTTT. Its protein product is CASSRNTGELFF.

In this sample, this clone turned up many times. The V gene is TRBV12-3 or TRBV12-4, the J gene TRBJ2-3; D gene ambiguous. There are 13 residues in the CDR3. V was shortened by 8 bases and J by 1 base, with 10 bases between the two germline ends. In nucleotides, the CDR3 is TGTGCCAGCTCTCGTCAGGGCACAGATACGCAGTATTTT. It encodes CASSRQGTDTQYF.

V usage is TRBV11-3 and J usage is TRBJ1-1; TRBD1 matches 8 bases. CDR3 length: 14 residues. Germline lookup yields CDR1 SGHNT and CDR2 YENEEA. With 5 bases clipped from V and 7 bases from J, the junction kept 9 bases outside the gene matches. The chain's CDR3 is CASSLAGGLGEAFF. The CDR3 bases are TGTGCCAGCAGCCTGGCAGGGGGCTTGGGTGAAGCTTTCTTT.

This clone appeared a few times. The chain uses TRBV6-1 and TRBJ1-5; TRBD1 is a possible D gene (6 bases). V was cut by 0 bases and J by 6 bases, with 9 bases left in between. CDR1 is MNHNS, CDR2 SASEGT, per germline. CDR3 length equals 14 residues. The CDR3: CASSEAGGSQPQHF. The CDR3 nucleotides are TGTGCCAGCAGTGAAGCAGGGGGTTCTCAGCCCCAGCATTTT.

The V gene is TRBV28, the J gene TRBJ2-1; 8 bases are a match to TRBD2. Per germline, CDR1 MDHEN and CDR2 SYDVKM. The ends lost 3 bases at V and 2 bases at J; junction bases unmatched: 9. This CDR3 has 17 residues. CDR3 nucleotides: TGTGCCAGCAGTTTTCCTCCGGGACTAGGCACCTACAATGAGCAGTTCTTC. Translation gives CASSFPPGLGTYNEQFF.

V is TRBV12-3 or TRBV12-4 and J is TRBJ1-5; D call uncertain. Trimming removed 3 bases at V and 4 bases at J, with 7 bases between. The CDR3 has 13 amino acids. CDR3: CASSLTGNQPQHF. CDR3 coding DNA: TGTGCCAGCAGTTTGACCGGGAATCAGCCCCAGCATTTT.

The V and J genes are TRBV30 and TRBJ2-1; D not resolved. Germline V gene lookup returns CDR1 GTSNPN and CDR2 SVGIG (reference sequence). The CDR3 is 13 residues long. Trimming cost V 4 bases and J 7 bases, with 14 bases left between them. CDR3 amino acids: CAWTSGLQNEQFF. In nucleotides, the CDR3 is TGTGCCTGGACCTCTGGCCTTCAGAATGAGCAGTTCTTC.

The V call is TRBV27, the J call TRBJ2-1, with 8 bases identical to TRBD2. The trim removed 5 bases at V and 2 bases at J, leaving 8 bases unmatched. Germline V gene data show CDR1 as MNHEY and CDR2 as SMNVEV (reference sequence). The CDR3 has 16 amino acids. The CDR3 DNA follows: TGTGCCAGCAGTAACTACCGGGGGGGCGCCTACAATGAGCAGTTCTTC. It encodes CASSNYRGGAYNEQFF.

This clone was counted a few times. The chain is built from TRBV5-8 and TRBJ1-4, with TRBD1 identical over 9 bases. The CDR3 contains 14 residues. V trimming: 4 bases; J trimming: 8 bases; junction bases outside the gene matches: 6. Germline CDR1 SGHTS, CDR2 YDEGEE. CDR3 sequence reads: CASSKGQGGEKLFF. For the CDR3, the DNA is TGTGCCAGCAGCAAGGGACAGGGAGGGGAAAAACTGTTTTTT.

This chain joins TRBV5-1 and TRBJ2-7; D may be TRBD2 (5 bases). Germline-derived CDR1 and CDR2 are SGHRS and YFSETQ. V was clipped by 7 bases and J by 4 bases, with 18 bases between them. The CDR3 runs to 14 residues. The CDR3 bases are TGCGCCAGCTTCGCCCTCCGGGGAGAATACGAGCAGTACTTC. Translating it yields CASFALRGEYEQYF.

This CDR3 is CSVSRDSGEKLFF. CDR3 sequence (DNA): TGCAGCGTTAGCCGGGACAGCGGGGAAAAACTGTTTTTT. The chain employs TRBV29-1 and TRBJ1-4; 7 bases agree with TRBD1. This CDR3 region has 13 residues. V lost 5 bases and J lost 8; bases outside the gene matches: 8. Germline V lookup: CDR1 SQVTM, CDR2 ANQGSEA.

The sample holds a few counts of this clone. This chain joins TRBV7-3 and TRBJ2-1; D might be TRBD2 (6 bases). The V and J ends lost 3 bases and 4 bases respectively, with 13 bases between them. The germline V gene has CDR1 SGHTA and CDR2 FQGTGA. The CDR3 covers 15 residues. CDR3 DNA sequence: TGTGCCAGCAGCTTCCTCGGGGGAGATTACAATGAGCAGTTCTTC. It is translated as CASSFLGGDYNEQFF.

CDR3 protein: CATSDPNSDTQYF. CDR3 sequence (DNA): TGTGCCACCAGTGATCCCAATTCAGATACGCAGTATTTT. The chain recombines TRBV24-1 with TRBJ2-3; D not resolved. This CDR3 is 13 amino acids long. The V and J ends lost 3 bases and 4 bases respectively, with 7 bases between them. Germline V gene lookup returns CDR1 KGHDR and CDR2 SFDVKD.